This entry describes one TCR beta chain. The antigen is unknown. In TCRdb, the RT-PCR reads were re-called with MiXCR into one record per CDR3 protein. Here the sample spans 650,000 to 850,000 distinct CDR3 sequences, 11% to 15% being singletons. The sample comes from a study of response to subunit inactivated influenza vaccine. Overall study findings and caveats: T cells newly recruited by each seasonal influenza vaccination are few, the authors suggested.

Trimming took 3 bases from V and 14 from J; bases not matched to a gene: 15. Germline loops: CDR1 GTSNPN, CDR2 SVGIG (reference sequence). The CDR3 covers 14 residues. This sequence originates from a man in his fifties who received an inactivated influenza vaccine. The rearrangement joins TRBV30 to TRBJ2-3; 9 bases map to TRBD1. This material consisted of PBMCs from blood, taken approximately 15 days before vaccination. CDR3 protein: CAWRAGQGSPRVYF. Here the CDR3 DNA reads TGTGCCTGGAGGGCGGGACAGGGTTCCCCGCGCGTGTATTTT. Variable domain in full (rest from reference TRBV30 and TRBJ2-3): SQTIHQWPATLVQPVGSPLSLECTVEGTSNPNLYWYRQAAGRGLQLLFYSVGIGQISSEVPQNLSASRPQDRQFILSSKKLLLSDSGFYLCAWRAGQGSPRVYFGPGTRLTVL.